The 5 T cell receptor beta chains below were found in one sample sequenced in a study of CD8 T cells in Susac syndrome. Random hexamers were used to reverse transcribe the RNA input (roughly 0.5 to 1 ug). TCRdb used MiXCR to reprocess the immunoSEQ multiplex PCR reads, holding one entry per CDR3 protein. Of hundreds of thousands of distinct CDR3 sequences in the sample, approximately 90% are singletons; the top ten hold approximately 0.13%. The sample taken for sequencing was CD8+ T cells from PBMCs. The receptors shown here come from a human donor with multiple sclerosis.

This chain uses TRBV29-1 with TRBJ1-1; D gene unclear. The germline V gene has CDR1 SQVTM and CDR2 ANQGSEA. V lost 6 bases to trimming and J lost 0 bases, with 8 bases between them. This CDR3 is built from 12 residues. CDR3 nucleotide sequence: TGCAGCGTACTTCCCTTGAACACTGAAGCTTTCTTT. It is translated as CSVLPLNTEAFF.

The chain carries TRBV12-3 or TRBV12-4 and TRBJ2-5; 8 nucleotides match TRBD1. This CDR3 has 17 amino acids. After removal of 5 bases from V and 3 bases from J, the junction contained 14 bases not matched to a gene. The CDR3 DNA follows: TGTGCCAGCAGTCTTTTGGGCCAGGGGGCGCGAAAAGAGACCCAGTACTTC. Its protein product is CASSLLGQGARKETQYF.

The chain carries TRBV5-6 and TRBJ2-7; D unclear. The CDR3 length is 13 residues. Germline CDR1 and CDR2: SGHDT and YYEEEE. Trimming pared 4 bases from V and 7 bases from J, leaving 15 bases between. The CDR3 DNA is TGTGCCAGCAGCACAGCAGTGGTAGGGGAGCAGTACTTC. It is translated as CASSTAVVGEQYF. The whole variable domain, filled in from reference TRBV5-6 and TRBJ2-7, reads DAGVTQSPTHLIKTRGQQVTLRCSPKSGHDTVSWYQQALGQGPQFIFQYYEEEERQRGNFPDRFSGHQFPNYSSELNVNALLLGDSALYLCASSTAVVGEQYFGPGTRLTVT.

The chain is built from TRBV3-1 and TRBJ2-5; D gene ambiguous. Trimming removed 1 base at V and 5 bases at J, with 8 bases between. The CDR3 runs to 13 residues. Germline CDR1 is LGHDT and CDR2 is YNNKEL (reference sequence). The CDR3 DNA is TGTGCCAGCAGCCAAGCCCAGTGGGAGACCCAGTACTTC. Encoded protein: CASSQAQWETQYF.

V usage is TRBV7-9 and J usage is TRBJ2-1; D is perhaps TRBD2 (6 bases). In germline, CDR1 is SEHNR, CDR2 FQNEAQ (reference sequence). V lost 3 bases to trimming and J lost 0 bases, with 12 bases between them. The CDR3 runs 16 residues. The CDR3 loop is CASSFPEGSSYNEQFF. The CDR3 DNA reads TGTGCCAGCAGCTTTCCGGAGGGGAGCTCCTACAATGAGCAGTTCTTC.